Listed below are T cell receptor beta chains from one sample, sequenced in a study of shared clonotypes between healthy human individuals. Repertoires were generated with immunoSEQ multiplex PCR, while TCRdb's copy carries only in-frame clones and drops some. The repertoire holds 2 million to 2.5 million clones, with 85% to 95% as singletons. The sequencing input was naive CD8+ T cells from PBMCs. These receptors were obtained from a man younger than 30 in good health. Some clones in this sample may be carry-over from other donors' samples. Each CDR3 is given with its conserved first and last residue. Each record gives: J gene, V gene, CDR3 protein.

TRBJ1-2 | TRBV27 | CASSSSPGTGYNYGYTF
TRBJ2-2 | TRBV19 | CASSGISGQLNTGELFF
TRBJ2-7 | TRBV5-1 | CASSLVGLGAEIDEQYF
TRBJ1-1 | TRBV7-6 | CASSRDRGRDTEAFF
TRBJ1-1 | TRBV19 | CASSILDGLNTEAFF
TRBJ2-7 | TRBV6-1 | CASSDFGGYEQYF
TRBJ2-3 | TRBV27 | CASTPQGTDTQYF
TRBJ1-1 | TRBV2 | CATPGQLNTEAFF
TRBJ2-2 | TRBV19 | CASSTITQGETGELFF
TRBJ1-2 | TRBV6-6 | CASSPGTGNYGYTF
TRBJ1-2 | TRBV7-9 | CASSPRDRAERNYGYTF